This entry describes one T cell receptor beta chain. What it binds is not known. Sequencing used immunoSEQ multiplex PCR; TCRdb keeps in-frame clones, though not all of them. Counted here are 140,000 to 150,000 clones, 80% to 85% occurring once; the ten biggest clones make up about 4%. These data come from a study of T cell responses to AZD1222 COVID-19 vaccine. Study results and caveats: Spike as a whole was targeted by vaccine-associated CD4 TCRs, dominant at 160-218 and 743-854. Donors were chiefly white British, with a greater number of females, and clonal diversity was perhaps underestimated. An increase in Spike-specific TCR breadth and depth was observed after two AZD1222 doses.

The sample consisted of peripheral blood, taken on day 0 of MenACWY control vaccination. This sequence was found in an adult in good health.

DNA for the CDR3: TGTGCCAGCAGTTACTCGATGGCCCGCCACGAGCAGTACTTC. Protein sequence: CASSYSMARHEQYF. J is TRBJ2-7 and V is TRBV6-5; D gene unclear. The V and J ends lost 0 bases and 5 bases respectively, with 11 bases between them. Germline V gene sequence: CDR1 MNHEY, CDR2 SVGAGI. The CDR3 loop spans 14 amino acids.